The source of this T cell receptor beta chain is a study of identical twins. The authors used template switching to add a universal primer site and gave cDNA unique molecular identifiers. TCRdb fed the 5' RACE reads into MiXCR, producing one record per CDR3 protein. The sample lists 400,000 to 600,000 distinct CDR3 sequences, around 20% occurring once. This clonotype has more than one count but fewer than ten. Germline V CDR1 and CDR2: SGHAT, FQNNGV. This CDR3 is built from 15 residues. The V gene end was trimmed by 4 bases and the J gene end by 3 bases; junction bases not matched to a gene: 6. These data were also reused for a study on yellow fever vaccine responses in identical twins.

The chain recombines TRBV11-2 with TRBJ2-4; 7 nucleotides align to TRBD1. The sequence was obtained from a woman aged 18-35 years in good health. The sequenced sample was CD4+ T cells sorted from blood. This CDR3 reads CASSYTGVIKNIQYF. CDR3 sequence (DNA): TGTGCCAGCAGCTACACAGGGGTCATCAAAAACATTCAGTACTTC.